This T cell receptor beta chain was recorded in a study of cytomegalovirus exposure and HLA in healthy donors. Study-wide results and limits: In a later analysis, TCR beta V- and J-gene trimming showed a link to a missense DCLRE1C variant.

The PCR used 60 Vbeta and 13 Jbeta primers. Clones were read by immunoSEQ multiplex PCR, and TCRdb kept only the in-frame ones, dropping some. The sample carries fewer than 130,000 clones, over 60% recorded once. Germline V gene lookup returns CDR1 LNHNV and CDR2 YYDKDF (reference sequence). The CDR3 runs to 18 residues. V gave up 2 bases and J gave up 7 bases; unmatched junction bases: 10. As for this clone: What it binds is not known.

This TCR was recovered from a female donor in good health and CMV-seropositive. The sample was PBMCs. This chain joins TRBV15 and TRBJ2-2, with 13 bases matching TRBD2. The CDR3 DNA sequence: TGTGCCACCAGCAGAACCCAAAGGACTAGCGGGAGTGGCGGGGAGCTGTTTTTT. This translates into CATSRTQRTSGSGGELFF. The whole variable domain, remainder taken from reference TRBV15 and TRBJ2-2, is DAMVIQNPRYQVTQFGKPVTLSCSQTLNHNVMYWYQQKSSQAPKLLFHYYDKDFNNEADTPDNFQSRRPNTSFCFLDIRSPGLGDTAMYLCATSRTQRTSGSGGELFFGEGSRLTVL.